Following are 5 T cell receptor beta chains from one sample sequenced in a study of T cell responses to AZD1222 COVID-19 vaccine. Only in-frame clones appear in the TCRdb table, and some are missing; sequencing was by immunoSEQ multiplex PCR. The data contain 100,000 or so clones, about 85% of them singletons. The specimen was peripheral blood, collected on day 0 of AZD1222 vaccination. The receptors shown here come from an adult in good health.

Written as DNA, the CDR3 is TGTGCCACCAGGGTAGGGGGGTCTCGCTCCTACAATGAGCAGTTCTTC. Translation gives CATRVGGSRSYNEQFF. The rearrangement joins TRBV15 to TRBJ2-1; D may match TRBD1 or TRBD2 (6 bases each). Germline CDR1 LNHNV, CDR2 YYDKDF (reference sequence). The CDR3 runs 16 residues. Trimming shortened V by 6 bases and J by 0 bases, and 15 bases separated the two germline ends.

The V and J genes are TRBV3-1 (or the pseudogene TRBV3-2) and TRBJ2-1; D remains ambiguous. V was pared by 5 bases and J by 3 bases, with 5 bases between. This CDR3 spans 12 amino acids. CDR1 and CDR2 from the germline V gene are LGHDT and YNNKEL (reference sequence). DNA for the CDR3: TGTGCCAGCAGCAGAGACTACAATGAGCAGTTCTTC. This codes for CASSRDYNEQFF.

The V gene is TRBV19, the J gene TRBJ1-5; possibly TRBD1 for D (5 bases). Germline CDR1 LNHDA, CDR2 SQIVND (reference sequence). This CDR3 contains 15 residues. V was pared by 5 bases and J by 0 bases, with 11 bases between. The DNA of the CDR3 is TGTGCCAGTAGTCCGAGGGGTTATAGCAATCAGCCCCAGCATTTT. As protein: CASSPRGYSNQPQHF. The entire variable domain, with the rest obtained from reference TRBV19 and TRBJ1-5, is as follows: DGGITQSPKYLFRKEGQNVTLSCEQNLNHDAMYWYRQDPGQGLRLIYYSQIVNDFQKGDIAEGYSVSREKKESFPLTVTSAQKNPTAFYLCASSPRGYSNQPQHFGDGTRLSIL.

V and J are TRBV4-3 and TRBJ1-1; D is unclear. Per the germline V gene, CDR1 is LGHNA and CDR2 is YSLEER. The CDR3 consists of 16 residues. V was clipped by 0 bases and J by 0 bases, with 11 bases between them. In DNA, the CDR3 is TGCGCCAGCAGCCAAGAAATTCGACTATTGAACACTGAAGCTTTCTTT. Protein: CASSQEIRLLNTEAFF.

This chain links TRBV19 with TRBJ2-3; 13 bases fit TRBD2. The CDR3 loop spans 17 amino acids. Germline loops: CDR1 LNHDA, CDR2 SQIVND (reference sequence). Losses at the gene ends were 5 bases for V and 0 bases for J; bases not matched to a gene: 5. The CDR3 sequence is CASSLRTSGGSTDTQYF. CDR3 bases: TGTGCCAGTAGTCTCCGGACTAGCGGGGGAAGCACAGATACGCAGTATTTT.